This T cell receptor (beta chain) was recorded in a study of blood T cell repertoires in COVID-19 (dated by TCRdb to the early 2020s). Broadly, across the study: Samples covering the acute and convalescent phases of COVID-19 were provided by collaborators in the United States, Italy and Spain. The material from the prospective study consisted of cDNA or gDNA derived from T cells, B-cell-depleted T cells, or PBMCs. Deeply sampled blood TCRbeta repertoires from subjects exposed to, actively infected with, or recovered from COVID-19 were included in the dataset. The repertoires were released in a freely available public database meant as a resource for research on the immune response to SARS-CoV-2. Samples came from the ongoing ImmuneRACE study (first 160 participants) plus 1,254 subjects from 6 global collaborators. A de-identified subject ID, COVID-19 status, age in years and sex were almost always included in the sample metadata. Where available, HLA class I and class II types were obtained from metadata supplied by the sample provider rather than from assay-based typing. Overall results and qualifications from the work: The amount of clinical and demographic metadata varied by source and participant and was provided uncurated.

At one collaborating source in Seattle, patients were enrolled during active infection and were followed longitudinally through the course of disease. Collaborating institutions collected whole blood in K2EDTA tubes following their own protocols. For TCRbeta analysis, collaborator samples were shipped as frozen whole blood, as isolated PBMCs, or as DNA extracted from either sample type. The CDR3 holds 14 amino acids from the cysteine to the phenylalanine. The retained sequence is limited to the CDR3, 42 bases, with the frame set at the first base. V ends up 4 bases short and J 5 bases short, with an unmatched junction base count of 7. Per the germline V gene (reference sequence), SEHNR is the CDR1 and FQNEAQ is the CDR2. TCRbeta CDR3 regions were amplified from genomic DNA using the immunoSEQ Assay, a bias-controlled multiplex PCR. On the authors' methods: The number of nucleated cells in each sample was estimated by amplification of reference gene primers within the assay. To quantify the absolute abundance of each unique TCRbeta CDR3 rearrangement, sequence reads were collapsed and filtered. For each sample, productive Simpson clonality was calculated as the square root of Simpson's diversity index over productive rearrangements. TCRdb took this table from immuneACCESS and kept in-frame rearrangements with V and J called. Such tables lack part of the clones; where checked against another copy, unresolved V genes explain under half of the gap, and the rest is unexplained. From that table come the V and J calls and clone size; the DNA was used to work out D and trimming. The sample profile shows around 330,000 clones; approximately 88% of them were found once. The ten largest clonotypes hold approximately 1.6% of the sample.

Concerning this clone: No cognate antigen has been identified for it. No qualities accompany the bases; no much larger clone lies one base away.

Rearrangement joined TRBV7-9 to TRBJ2-7; 8 nucleotides in the junction match TRBD1. This TCR was sampled from a woman younger than 45 with COVID-19, enrolled during active disease. Sample: peripheral blood. The DNA sequence is as follows: TGTGCCAGCAGCTCCATAGGGACAGGACACGAGCAGTACTTC. Protein translation: CASSSIGTGHEQYF.